What follows are 5 T cell receptor beta chains derived from one specimen sequenced in a study of CD8+CD57+ T cells in acquired aplastic anemia. Genomic DNA constituted the template upon which TCR beta VDJ and CDR3 profiling was performed. MiXCR, applied by TCRdb to the reads, yields one record per CDR3 protein. This table has approximately 250,000 distinct CDR3 sequences, approximately 86% appearing once. Previously, flow cytometry had revealed CD8+CD57+ cell expansion in the patients chosen for sequencing. The sequenced sample consisted of sorted CD4+, CD8+, or CD8+CD57+ T cells (not recorded which) from PBMCs. Receptor source: a human donor with aplastic anemia.

With respect to this clonotype: This likely comes from a read error, as the CDR3 has no conserved phenylalanine or tryptophan at its end. Because the CDR3's place on the DNA is in doubt, the DNA is left out and the CDR3 is given as listed by TCRdb. The rearrangement uses TRBV7-3 and TRBJ2-4. The CDR3 adds up to 12 amino acids, both ends counted. Germline V lookup: CDR1 SGHTA, CDR2 FQGTGA. CDR3 in amino acids: CASSREANTVEH.

This clonotype was seen just once. The rearrangement joins TRBV7-2 to TRBJ2-7; TRBD1 aligns across 7 bases. This CDR3 has 12 residues. Germline V lookup: CDR1 SGHTA, CDR2 FQGNSA. V lost 4 bases to trimming and J lost 4 bases; unmatched junction nucleotides: 1. CDR3 bases: TGTGCCAGCAGCTGGGACAGTTACGAGCAGTACTTC. Encoded protein: CASSWDSYEQYF.

Turning to this clonotype: One end of the junction varies from germline; a read error may be responsible. The V and J genes are TRBV7-9 and TRBJ2-3, with D possibly being TRBD1 or TRBD2 (6 bases each). Looked up from germline, CDR1 is SEHNR and CDR2 is FQNEAQ (reference sequence). This CDR3 region has 14 residues. CDR3 protein: CASTLRRDTSRANF. The CDR3 region has the DNA TGTGCCAGCACCCTAAGGAGGGACACCTCTAGGGCGAATTTT.

The chain carries TRBV15 and TRBJ1-2, with 9 bases lining up with TRBD1. The CDR3 length is 16 residues. Germline-derived CDR1 and CDR2 are LNHNV and YYDKDF (reference sequence). Trimming took 8 bases from V and 3 from J; bases not matched to a gene: 13. CDR3 in amino acids: CATRHLDRGLDYGYTF. CDR3 DNA: TGTGCCACCCGCCACCTGGACAGGGGCTTGGACTATGGCTACACCTTC. The entire variable domain, with the rest obtained from reference TRBV15 and TRBJ1-2, is as follows: DAMVIQNPRYQVTQFGKPVTLSCSQTLNHNVMYWYQQKSSQAPKLLFHYYDKDFNNEADTPDNFQSRRPNTSFCFLDIRSPGLGDTAMYLCATRHLDRGLDYGYTFGSGTRLTVV.

The CDR3 here is CASSLSGGPDTQYF. The CDR3 nucleotides read TGTGCCAGCAGCTTATCGGGGGGTCCCGACACGCAGTACTTC. The chain joins TRBV7-8 to TRBJ2-3; 7 nucleotides agree with TRBD2. The J call may be incorrect, as the DNA end agrees better with TRBJ2-7. The CDR3 contains 14 residues. Germline CDR1 and CDR2: SGHVS and FQNEAQ.